This TCR beta chain was sequenced during a study of molecular identifiers for immune sequencing clone quantification. General study points: Highly expanded clone sizes could end up underestimated if a barcode were shared by identical TCR molecules.

CD8+CD4-CCR7+CD45RA+ sorting gave the naive CD8 T cells. Ten or more counts support this clonotype. Its antigen is still unknown. As previously described, bulk TCR libraries were made using listed TCR primers. Using its own MiXCR run on the PCR reads, TCRdb lists one record per CDR3 protein. The sample holds about 320,000 distinct CDR3 sequences, over 20% seen once. Germline V lookup: CDR1 SEHNR, CDR2 FQNEAQ (reference sequence). This CDR3 has 15 amino acids. The germline V and J ends were trimmed by 4 bases and 2 bases, with 13 bases remaining between them. The sequenced material came from naive CD8+ T cells from blood, with Jurkat cell RNA spiked in. Subset of the sample: FACS-sorted CD8+CD4-CCR7+CD45RA+ naive T cells. This TCR came from a human donor in good health. Some libraries in this study had Jurkat cell RNA spiked in. V usage is TRBV7-9 and J usage is TRBJ2-3; D remains ambiguous. This CDR3 reads CASSSSGTFTDTQYF. CDR3 DNA: TGTGCCAGCAGCTCATCCGGCACATTCACAGATACGCAGTATTTT.